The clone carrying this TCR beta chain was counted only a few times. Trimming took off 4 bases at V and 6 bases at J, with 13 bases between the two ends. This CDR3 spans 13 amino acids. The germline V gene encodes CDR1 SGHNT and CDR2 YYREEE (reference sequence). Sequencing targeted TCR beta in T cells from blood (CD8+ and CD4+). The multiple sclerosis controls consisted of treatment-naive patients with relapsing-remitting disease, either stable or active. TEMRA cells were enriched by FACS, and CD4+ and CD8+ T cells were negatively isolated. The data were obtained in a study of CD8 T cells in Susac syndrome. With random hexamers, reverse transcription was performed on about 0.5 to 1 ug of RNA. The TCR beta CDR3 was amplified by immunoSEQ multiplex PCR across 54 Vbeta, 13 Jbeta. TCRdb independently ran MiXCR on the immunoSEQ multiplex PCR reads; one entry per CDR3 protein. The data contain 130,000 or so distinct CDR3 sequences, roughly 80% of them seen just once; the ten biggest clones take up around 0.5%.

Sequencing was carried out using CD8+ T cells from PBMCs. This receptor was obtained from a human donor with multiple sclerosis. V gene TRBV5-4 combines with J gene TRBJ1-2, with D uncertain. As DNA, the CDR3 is TGTGCCAGCAGCCTGAAAGGGTATCATGGCTACACCTTC. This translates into CASSLKGYHGYTF. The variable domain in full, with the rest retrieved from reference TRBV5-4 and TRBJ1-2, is ETGVTQSPTHLIKTRGQQVTLRCSSQSGHNTVSWYQQALGQGPQFIFQYYREEENGRGNFPPRFSGLQFPNYSSELNVNALELDDSALYLCASSLKGYHGYTFGSGTRLTVV.